The rows below give T cell receptor beta chains drawn from one sample of a study of T cells in Graves' hyperthyroidism and ophthalmopathy. MiXCR was run by TCRdb on the multiplex PCR reads, yielding one entry per CDR3 protein. The sample contains fewer than 450,000 distinct CDR3 sequences, around 15% of which appear only once. Sequencing was carried out using blood. These TCRs come from a woman aged 60-75 years with Graves' ophthalmopathy. Both conserved end residues are part of each CDR3. The D gene is left open where the match is weak. Clone size is not always given. Where it is, it says once, few, many or a class for expanded clones.

V gene	D gene	J gene	clone size	CDR3 DNA	CDR3 protein
TRBV10-3	NA	TRBJ1-5	few	TGTGCCATCACCCCAGACAGCCGCAATCAGCCCCAGCATTTT	CAITPDSRNQPQHF
TRBV28	NA	TRBJ2-1	many	TGTGCCAGCAGGTACCGGGACCAGCAGTTCTTC	CASRYRDQQFF
TRBV5-1	NA	TRBJ2-7	many	TGCGCCAGCAGCTTGGTTCTGGGCTACGAGCAGTACTTC	CASSLVLGYEQYF
TRBV6-5	TRBD1	TRBJ2-3	many	TGTGCCAGCAGTTACTCGGGGGACAGAACGCAGTATTTT	CASSYSGDRTQYF
TRBV6-1	NA	TRBJ2-5	many	TGTGCCAGCACGAGGCAGGGAGGAGAGACCCAGTACTTC	CASTRQGGETQYF
TRBV5-1	NA	TRBJ1-1	many	TGCGCCAGCAGCACTATCGGGTCCACTGAAGCTTTCTTT	CASSTIGSTEAFF
TRBV5-1	TRBD2	TRBJ2-2	NA	TGCGCCAGCAGCCCCTGGGGGACTAGCCCCGGGGAGCTGTTTTTT	CASSPWGTSPGELFF
TRBV7-9	NA	TRBJ2-3	many	TGTGCCAGCAGCTTAGTTGCAGGCACTAGCTCAGATACGCAGTATTTT	CASSLVAGTSSDTQYF
TRBV14	TRBD1	TRBJ1-1	few	TGTGCCAGCAGCCAAGTCGGGACAGAGAGAGTGAACACTGAAGCTTTCTTT	CASSQVGTERVNTEAFF
TRBV28	NA	TRBJ2-7	many	NA	CASSSSGQGRNEQYF
TRBV7-9	NA	TRBJ1-4	NA	TGTGCCAGCAGCTTACGGGGGTTGGATAATGAAAAACTGTTTTTT	CASSLRGLDNEKLFF
TRBV2	TRBD2	TRBJ2-7	many	TGTGCCAGCAGTGAACCTAGCGGGAGTAACGAGCAGTACTTC	CASSEPSGSNEQYF
TRBV5-1	TRBD2	TRBJ2-1	few	TGCGCCAGCAGCTCTTCCGGGACTAGCGGGACGGAAGAGCAGTTCTTC	CASSSSGTSGTEEQFF
TRBV11-2	TRBD2	TRBJ2-1	many	TGTGCCAGCAGCTTAGGGCGGGCTAGCGGATACAATGAGCAGTTCTTC	CASSLGRASGYNEQFF
TRBV18	NA	TRBJ2-7	NA	TGTGCCAGCTCATCTCTTGACGAGCAGTACTTC	CASSSLDEQYF
TRBV20-1	NA	TRBJ2-7	few	TGCAGTGCTAGATCCCCACCTCCCAGGGAGAGCTACGAGCAGTACTTC	CSARSPPPRESYEQYF
TRBV27	TRBD2	TRBJ2-5	once	TGTGCCAGCAGTCTACAAGTAGACGGAGGGCGGGAGGAGACCCAGTACTTC	CASSLQVDGGREETQYF
TRBV9	TRBD2	TRBJ2-3	NA	TGTGCCAGCAGCGTAGGGGTTCGTGCGGGAGTCTCAGATACGCAGTATTTT	CASSVGVRAGVSDTQYF
TRBV20-1	TRBD1	TRBJ2-7	many	TGCAGTGCTAGGCGACAGGGTGTCTACGAGCAGTACTTC	CSARRQGVYEQYF
TRBV4-2	TRBD2	TRBJ2-2	NA	TGTGCCAGCAGCCAAGACCCCCTAGCGGGAGGGTACACCGGGGAGCTGTTTTTT	CASSQDPLAGGYTGELFF
TRBV7-2	NA	TRBJ1-4	NA	TGTGCCAGCAGCTGGAACAGGGATTACGAAAAACTGTTTTTT	CASSWNRDYEKLFF
TRBV5-6	NA	TRBJ2-7	few	TGTGCCAGCAGCTTGCGCTTCGAGCAGTACTTC	CASSLRFEQYF
TRBV28	TRBD1	TRBJ2-1	many	TGTGCCAGCAGCCTCTTTTCGACAGGGAGCTCCTACAATGAGCAGTTCTTC	CASSLFSTGSSYNEQFF
TRBV7-8	NA	TRBJ2-5	NA	TGTGCCAGCAGCTTTAGAAGGGGAGGAAAGCGGGACCAAGAGACCCAGTACTTC	CASSFRRGGKRDQETQYF
TRBV20-1	TRBD2	TRBJ2-7	many	TGCAGTGGTGCTTTTTTTACCGGGACTAGCGGGATATTGAGCGAGCAGTACTTC	CSGAFFTGTSGILSEQYF
TRBV28	TRBD1	TRBJ2-1	many	TGTGCCAGCAGTCCCTTACAGGGGGCGCCCTACAATGAGCAGTTCTTC	CASSPLQGAPYNEQFF
TRBV6-1	NA	TRBJ1-1	many	TGTGCCAGCCTGCCGGGCCTGGAGAACACTGAAGCTTTCTTT	CASLPGLENTEAFF
TRBV7-9	NA	TRBJ2-6	few	TGTGCCAGCAGCTTGGGCGGGCCTGGGGCCAACGTCCTGACTTTC	CASSLGGPGANVLTF
TRBV28	NA	TRBJ2-3	many	TGTGCCAGCAGTTACTCCCCAGGGGTTGGAACAGATACGCAGTATTTT	CASSYSPGVGTDTQYF
TRBV6-1	NA	TRBJ1-6	NA	TGTGCCAGCAGTGAAGAGGGAGGTTTGACACCCCTCCACTTT	CASSEEGGLTPLHF
TRBV19	TRBD2	TRBJ2-4	NA	TGTGCCAGTAGTATAGACACTAGCGGGAGAAAAAACATTCAGTACTTC	CASSIDTSGRKNIQYF
TRBV11-2	TRBD2	TRBJ2-1	few	TGTGCCAGTTCGGGACTAGCGGGAGAACGAAGCTCCTACAATGAGCAGTTCTTC	CASSGLAGERSSYNEQFF
TRBV12-3/TRBV12-4	NA	TRBJ1-1	many	TGTGCCAGCAATCCGGACAGTATGAACACTGAAGCTTTCTTT	CASNPDSMNTEAFF
TRBV12-3/TRBV12-4	NA	TRBJ1-5	few	TGTGCCAGCAGTTTAGTCGGGCAGGCCCGGGGTAGCAATCAGCCCCAGCATTTT	CASSLVGQARGSNQPQHF
TRBV6-1	TRBD2	TRBJ2-7	many	TGTGCCAGTAGCGGGGGACCCTCCTACGAGCAGTACTTC	CASSGGPSYEQYF
TRBV27	TRBD2	TRBJ2-5	many	TGTGCCAGCAGTGACACGGGAGGGCCCTCGGAGACCCAGTACTTC	CASSDTGGPSETQYF
TRBV5-1	TRBD2	TRBJ2-7	NA	TGCGCCAGCAGCTTTGGACTAGCGGGACCCGAGCAGTACTTC	CASSFGLAGPEQYF
TRBV5-1	TRBD2	TRBJ2-3	NA	TGCGCCAGCAGCTTGGCGGCTAGCGGTTCCACAGATACGCAGTATTTT	CASSLAASGSTDTQYF
TRBV28	TRBD1	TRBJ1-6	many	TGTGCCAGCAGGCAGGGACAGTATAATTCACCCCTCCACTTT	CASRQGQYNSPLHF
TRBV29-1	NA	TRBJ2-3	many	TGCAGCCTCGGCCAGGGTGGGTCAGATACGCAGTATTTT	CSLGQGGSDTQYF
TRBV7-3	NA	TRBJ1-1	many	TGTGCCAGCAGCCAGACCAAAGACACTGAAGCTTTCTTT	CASSQTKDTEAFF
TRBV3-1	NA	TRBJ1-1	many	TGTGCCAGCAGCCAAGATCCTGCGGGGAACACTGAAGCTTTCTTT	CASSQDPAGNTEAFF
TRBV2	NA	TRBJ1-1	many	TGTGCCAGCAGTTGGACAGAAGCTTTCTTT	CASSWTEAFF
TRBV19	NA	TRBJ2-2	NA	TGTGCCAGTAGTGGCCAAAGATGGTCGGACACCGGGGAGCTGTTTTTT	CASSGQRWSDTGELFF
TRBV3-1	TRBD2	TRBJ2-7	many	TGTGCCAGCAGCCTCCTAGCGGGGACTACCTACGAGCAGTACTTC	CASSLLAGTTYEQYF
TRBV28	TRBD1	TRBJ2-7	NA	TGTACCAGCAGCCAAACAGGGGTCGAGCAGTACTTC	CTSSQTGVEQYF
TRBV7-6	TRBD2	TRBJ2-1	few	TGTGCCAGCAGCCGACTAGCGGGAACTAATGAGCAGTTCTTC	CASSRLAGTNEQFF
TRBV12-3/TRBV12-4	TRBD1	TRBJ2-3	many	TGTGCCACCTCCGCGGGGACAGGAGTCGGCACAGATACGCAGTATTTT	CATSAGTGVGTDTQYF
TRBV11-2	TRBD1	TRBJ1-6	many	TGTGCCAGCAGCTCTCTGCTGAGGACAGGGCCTAATTCACCCCTCCACTTT	CASSSLLRTGPNSPLHF
TRBV6-6	NA	TRBJ1-2	NA	TGTGCCAGCAGTTACTCGATGGGGGTTTACTATGGCTACACCTTC	CASSYSMGVYYGYTF
TRBV29-1	NA	TRBJ1-5	NA	TGCAGCGTTGGGAATGGGGCGCAGCCCCAGCATTTT	CSVGNGAQPQHF
TRBV18	TRBD2	TRBJ2-1	NA	TGTGCCAGCTCCCCGGGAGCCGGGGGGGATGAGCAGTTCTTC	CASSPGAGGDEQFF
TRBV7-9	TRBD1	TRBJ2-3	NA	TGTGCCAGCAGCCTGCTGACAGGGGGCTTGGATACGCAGTATTTT	CASSLLTGGLDTQYF
TRBV20-1	NA	TRBJ2-3	many	TGCAGTGCTAGAGATCCCCAGTCAGATACGCAGTATTTT	CSARDPQSDTQYF
TRBV3-1	TRBD2	TRBJ2-7	many	TGTGCCAGCAGCCAAGCGCGGCCTAGCGGACCCGCTTGGGAGCAGTACTTC	CASSQARPSGPAWEQYF
TRBV29-1	NA	TRBJ1-2	NA	TGCAGCGTTGAACGGCAGATCTATGGCTACACCTTC	CSVERQIYGYTF
TRBV12-3/TRBV12-4	NA	TRBJ2-5	many	TGTGCCAGCAGTTCCCACCCCGACAGCAAAGAGACCCAGTACTTC	CASSSHPDSKETQYF
TRBV30	NA	TRBJ2-2	many	TGTGCCTGGAGTGTTGTAGTCCCCGGGGAGCTGTTTTTT	CAWSVVVPGELFF